The next 30 T cell receptor beta chains were all read from a single sample in a study of cytomegalovirus exposure and HLA in healthy donors. PCR amplification relied on 60 Vbeta primers (plus 13 Jbeta primers). TCRdb's copy holds only in-frame clones and misses some; the assay was immunoSEQ multiplex PCR. The table includes fewer than 100,000 clones, around 68% detected once. Source material: PBMCs. The receptors derive from a female donor in good health and CMV-seronegative.

This clone has more than one count but fewer than ten. The J gene is TRBJ2-5, the V gene TRBV4-1, with a weak D call TRBD2 (6 bases). The germline CDR1 and CDR2 sequences are MGHRA and YSYEKL. This CDR3 spans 15 amino acids. V was cut by 4 bases and J by 5 bases, with 17 bases left in between. CDR3 amino acids: CASSLRRGYGETQYF. The DNA of the CDR3 is TGCGCCAGCAGCCTCCGGAGGGGCTATGGGGAGACCCAGTACTTC.

This chain joins TRBV7-8 and TRBJ2-5; 11 positions match TRBD2. Germline trimming cut 2 bases from V and 2 bases from J; bases unmatched to any gene: 10. Germline V gene lookup returns CDR1 SGHVS and CDR2 FQNEAQ. The length of the CDR3 is 18 residues. The CDR3 nucleotides read TGTGCCAGCAGCTTAATACTAGCGGGAGTCGGGAAACAAGAGACCCAGTACTTC. Amino acids: CASSLILAGVGKQETQYF.

The gene calls are TRBV19 and TRBJ2-3; 12 nucleotides agree with TRBD2. Per the germline V gene, CDR1 is LNHDA and CDR2 is SQIVND (reference sequence). V dropped 5 bases and J dropped 5; count of bases not matched to a gene: 2. CDR3 size: 14 residues. The DNA of the CDR3 is TGTGCCAGTAGTCCTAGCGGGAGGGAAGATACGCAGTATTTT. Amino acid sequence: CASSPSGREDTQYF.

The J gene is TRBJ1-2, the V gene TRBV4-1; weak D call: TRBD1 (6 bases). This CDR3 has 16 residues. Trimming stripped 1 base from V and 4 bases from J, with 16 bases between. Looked up from germline, CDR1 is MGHRA and CDR2 is YSYEKL. In nucleotides, the CDR3 is TGCGCCAGCAGCCAAGCCGTCTTAGGGGGTGTCTATGGCTACACCTTC. It codes for CASSQAVLGGVYGYTF.

The chain links TRBV28 to TRBJ1-3; TRBD1 aligns across 7 bases. The CDR3 loop spans 17 amino acids. Germline V gene sequence: CDR1 MDHEN, CDR2 SYDVKM. The V gene end was trimmed by 5 bases and the J gene end by 0 bases; junction bases not matched to a gene: 10. CDR3 in amino acids: CASSLPGTASSGNTIYF. The CDR3 DNA reads as TGTGCCAGCAGTCTCCCCGGGACAGCTAGCTCTGGAAACACCATATATTTT.

The rearrangement joins TRBV5-1 to TRBJ2-2; the match to TRBD2 covers 12 bases. J lost 3 bases, V lost 1 base, and 7 bases had no gene match. The CDR3 totals 18 residues. The germline gives CDR1 SGHRS, CDR2 YFSETQ. CDR3 region: CASSLSLAGGPDTGELFF. The CDR3 region has the DNA TGCGCCAGCAGCTTGTCGCTAGCGGGAGGGCCGGACACCGGGGAGCTGTTTTTT.

This chain links TRBV15 with TRBJ2-7; 8 bases match TRBD2. The V segment lost 9 bases and the J segment 3 bases; nucleotides outside the gene matches: 4. Germline V gene lookup returns CDR1 LNHNV and CDR2 YYDKDF (reference sequence). The CDR3 runs to 12 residues. The CDR3 DNA sequence: TGTGCCACGGGTAGCGGGAACTACGAGCAGTACTTC. Translating gives CATGSGNYEQYF.

This clone has more than one count but fewer than ten. V and J are TRBV25-1 and TRBJ2-1; D may be TRBD2 (6 bases). The CDR3 sequence is 14 residues long. The V end was cut by 4 bases, the J end by 8 bases, with 15 bases between. Germline CDR1 reads MGHDK; CDR2 reads SYGVNS. This CDR3 reads CASSVPSRDYEQFF. CDR3 nucleotide sequence: TGTGCCAGCAGTGTGCCCAGCCGGGACTATGAGCAGTTCTTC.

The rearrangement uses TRBV19 and TRBJ2-7, with TRBD1 identical over 7 bases. The CDR3 runs 14 residues. CDR1 and CDR2 from the germline V gene are LNHDA and SQIVND (reference sequence). With 10 bases clipped from V and 2 bases from J, the junction kept 11 bases outside the gene matches. The CDR3 sequence: CATNSAQGAYEQYF. The CDR3 DNA reads as TGTGCCACCAACTCAGCCCAGGGGGCCTACGAGCAGTACTTC.

The chain uses TRBV2 and TRBJ1-4; 11 bases agree with TRBD1. Germline V gene lookup returns CDR1 SNHLY and CDR2 FYNNEI. CDR3 length: 15 amino acids. Unmatched junction bases numbered 6, after V lost 5 bases and J lost 7 bases. CDR3 nucleotides: TGTGCCAGCAGTTCGGGGACAGGGGGGATTGAAAAACTGTTTTTT. This encodes CASSSGTGGIEKLFF.

This clone was recorded a few times. The J gene is TRBJ2-5, the V gene TRBV7-9; D is uncertain. Germline V gene lookup returns CDR1 SEHNR and CDR2 FQNEAQ (reference sequence). The V end lost 5 bases, the J end lost 0 bases, and 10 bases lay between the germline ends. CDR3 size: 14 residues. CDR3 in DNA: TGTGCCAGCAGCGTTCGGAGTTACCAAGAGACCCAGTACTTC. Its protein is CASSVRSYQETQYF.

V is TRBV5-8 and J is TRBJ2-1; possible D gene TRBD2, 6 bases. Trimming shortened V by 4 bases and J by 4 bases, and 12 bases separated the two germline ends. The CDR3 totals 14 residues. Per the germline V gene, CDR1 is SGHTS and CDR2 is YDEGEE. CDR3 residues: CASSTGTYYNEQFF. The CDR3 DNA is TGTGCCAGCAGCACCGGGACTTATTACAATGAGCAGTTCTTC.

J is TRBJ1-2 and V is TRBV4-3, with 7 bases fitting TRBD1. The germline V gene has CDR1 LGHNA and CDR2 YSLEER. Germline trimming cut 4 bases from V and 2 bases from J; bases unmatched to any gene: 10. The CDR3 sequence is 16 residues long. CDR3 sequence reads: CASSPDSRQGNYGYTF. Written as DNA, the CDR3 is TGCGCCAGCAGCCCGGACTCACGACAGGGCAACTATGGCTACACCTTC.

The chain recombines TRBV27 with TRBJ2-7, with unresolved D. CDR3 length: 13 amino acids. CDR1 MNHEY and CDR2 SMNVEV come from the germline V gene (reference sequence). Trimming stripped 1 base from V and 5 bases from J, with 9 bases between. CDR3: CASSLWQAHEQYF. CDR3 nucleotide sequence: TGTGCCAGCAGTTTATGGCAGGCACACGAGCAGTACTTC.

This chain joins TRBV5-6 and TRBJ2-5; 7 positions match TRBD2. The trim removed 3 bases at V and 3 bases at J, leaving 8 bases unmatched. Per germline, CDR1 SGHDT and CDR2 YYEEEE. This CDR3 has 15 amino acids. CDR3 coding DNA: TGTGCCAGCAGCTCCCTACTAGCGAGGAAAGAGACCCAGTACTTC. Protein product: CASSSLLARKETQYF.

The rearrangement uses TRBV27 and TRBJ2-7; TRBD2 agrees at 8 bases. V lost 2 bases and J lost 3; bases outside the gene matches: 3. Germline values: CDR1 MNHEY, CDR2 SMNVEV (reference sequence). This CDR3 contains 14 residues. The CDR3 loop reads CASSLGGTSYEQYF. The CDR3 DNA sequence: TGTGCCAGCAGTTTAGGCGGGACTAGCTACGAGCAGTACTTC.

This chain joins TRBV4-3 and TRBJ2-5; 8 nucleotides match TRBD1. The CDR3 sequence is 14 residues long. Losses at the gene ends were 0 bases for V and 6 bases for J; bases not matched to a gene: 3. Germline V gene data show CDR1 as LGHNA and CDR2 as YSLEER. The CDR3 sequence is CASSQDGRGQTQYF. In DNA, the CDR3 is TGCGCCAGCAGCCAAGATGGCAGGGGGCAGACCCAGTACTTC.

This clone was seen a few times. The DNA of the CDR3 is TGTGCCAGCAGCCCCACGGTAGGGGAAGAGCAGTTCTTC. This sequence encodes CASSPTVGEEQFF. The V gene is TRBV7-9, the J gene TRBJ2-1, with D maybe TRBD1 (5 bases). This CDR3 spans 13 amino acids. The germline gives CDR1 SEHNR, CDR2 FQNEAQ (reference sequence). Trimming took off 5 bases at V and 10 bases at J, with 15 bases between the two ends.

The chain uses TRBV7-8 and TRBJ2-7, with D possibly being TRBD2 (6 bases). Germline CDR1 reads SGHVS; CDR2 reads FQNEAQ. The ends were cut back, 5 bases at V and 2 bases at J, with 22 bases in the middle. This CDR3 contains 17 residues. The CDR3 region has the DNA TGTGCCAGCAGCGTCGGAGGGTTCTCCGAATCCCCCTACGAGCAGTACTTC. It specifies CASSVGGFSESPYEQYF.

V and J are TRBV6-5 and TRBJ2-5, with D tentatively TRBD2 (5 bases). Germline values: CDR1 MNHEY, CDR2 SVGAGI. Trimming took off 0 bases at V and 0 bases at J, with 5 bases between the two ends. This CDR3 is built from 14 residues. The CDR3 here is CASSYSDYQETQYF. In DNA, the CDR3 is TGTGCCAGCAGTTACTCGGACTACCAAGAGACCCAGTACTTC.

This clone turned up a few times. The chain recombines TRBV18 with TRBJ2-7; D not resolved. This CDR3 has 14 residues. V lost 0 bases and J 4 bases, leaving 10 bases between the germline ends. Germline loops: CDR1 KGHSH, CDR2 LQKENI. Here the CDR3 DNA reads TGTGCCAGCTCACCACCGACTTTCCGATACGAGCAGTACTTC. Its protein is CASSPPTFRYEQYF.

The V gene is TRBV9, the J gene TRBJ2-1; no clear D. Germline CDR1 and CDR2: SGDLS and YYNGEE. Trimming removed 0 bases at V and 8 bases at J, with 6 bases between. CDR3 size: 12 residues. For the CDR3, the DNA is TGTGCCAGCAGCGTAGGAGCTGATGAGCAGTTCTTC. Translation: CASSVGADEQFF.

This clone was counted a single time. The rearrangement links TRBV6-5 to TRBJ1-4, with a possible D match to TRBD1 (5 bases). This CDR3 region has 15 residues. In germline, CDR1 is MNHEY, CDR2 SVGAGI. Between the trimmed V and J ends, which lost 4 bases and 4 bases, there was a span of 13 bases. The CDR3 spells CASSSRGADNEKLFF. The DNA for the CDR3 is TGTGCCAGCAGTTCAAGGGGCGCGGATAATGAAAAACTGTTTTTT.

This clone has only a few counts. This sample includes further DNA sequences coding for the same CDR3. This chain uses TRBV7-9 with TRBJ2-2, with D possibly being TRBD2 (6 bases). The CDR3 length is 16 residues. Germline CDR1 reads SEHNR; CDR2 reads FQNEAQ (reference sequence). V dropped 5 bases and J dropped 6 bases, with 19 bases sitting between them. The chain's CDR3 is CASSPRGSIDAGELFF. CDR3 nucleotides: TGTGCCAGCAGCCCCCGGGGGAGCATAGACGCCGGGGAGCTGTTTTTT.

The chain uses TRBV2 and TRBJ1-1, with D perhaps TRBD1 (6 bases). The CDR3 has 16 residues. The V gene's germline CDR1 is SNHLY and CDR2 FYNNEI. The V gene lost 5 bases and the J gene lost 4 bases, with 20 bases spanning the gap. The CDR3 spells CASSPSVTGPITEAFF. The CDR3 DNA follows: TGTGCCAGCAGTCCAAGCGTAACAGGGCCGATCACTGAAGCTTTCTTT.

The chain recombines TRBV6-1 with TRBJ1-4; possibly TRBD1 for D (5 bases). This CDR3 has 15 amino acids. Looked up from germline, CDR1 is MNHNS and CDR2 is SASEGT. Trimming took off 5 bases at V and 5 bases at J, with 15 bases between the two ends. The CDR3: CASSSQQVLNEKLFF. CDR3 DNA: TGTGCCAGCAGTTCTCAACAGGTGCTGAATGAAAAACTGTTTTTT.

The V call is TRBV2, the J call TRBJ2-2; TRBD2 might be the D (7 bases). Germline V lookup: CDR1 SNHLY, CDR2 FYNNEI. V was pared by 7 bases and J by 8 bases, with 17 bases between. This CDR3 region has 14 residues. The CDR3 DNA reads TGTGCCAGCACTTGGGGGGGCCCCATAGGGGAGCTGTTTTTT. Protein: CASTWGGPIGELFF.

V is TRBV4-1 and J is TRBJ1-1; 8 bases align to TRBD1. The V segment lost 4 bases and the J segment 1 base; nucleotides outside the gene matches: 11. The V gene's germline CDR1 is MGHRA and CDR2 YSYEKL. The CDR3 spans 17 residues. CDR3 protein: CASSPLGQGGPNTEAFF. In DNA, the CDR3 is TGCGCCAGCAGCCCACTCGGACAGGGAGGACCGAACACTGAAGCTTTCTTT.

This clone turned up a few times. This chain connects TRBV4-3 to TRBJ1-4, with TRBD1 as a possible D gene (5 bases). CDR3 length: 14 amino acids. Per germline, CDR1 LGHNA and CDR2 YSLEER. The ends were cut back, 0 bases at V and 8 bases at J, with 10 bases in the middle. CDR3 amino acids: CASSQDVGLEKLFF. In DNA, the CDR3 is TGCGCCAGCAGCCAAGATGTGGGGCTGGAAAAACTGTTTTTT.

The V gene is TRBV18, the J gene TRBJ2-2; 10 bases are a match to TRBD2. Trimming cost V 0 bases and J 4 bases; bases outside gene matches: 2. The length of the CDR3 is 16 residues. The germline gives CDR1 KGHSH, CDR2 LQKENI. The DNA for the CDR3 is TGTGCCAGCTCACCACCCAGCGGGAGGGCCACCGGGGAGCTGTTTTTT. Its protein is CASSPPSGRATGELFF.